This T cell receptor beta chain was captured by sequencing in a study of CD8 T cells in ankylosing spondylitis. Study-wide findings and caveats: Clones linked to disease were reported to show significant enrichment in matched ankylosing spondylitis synovial fluid. One TCR beta motif, made up of eight or nine highly homologous variants, appeared characteristic of ankylosing spondylitis blood.

Unmatched junction bases numbered 3, after V lost 5 bases and J lost 10 bases. This CDR3 has 13 amino acids. Library preparation for TCR beta used quantitative 5'-RACE with molecular barcodes. TCRdb processed the 5' RACE reads anew with MiXCR; each CDR3 protein has one entry. The sample lists just over 300,000 distinct CDR3 sequences, around 21% occurring once. This clonotype was detected only a few times. As yet, its antigen is unknown. The sequenced sample was blood, either unsorted or a sorted T cell fraction (not recorded which). The sequence was obtained from a female donor with ankylosing spondylitis or in good health (not recorded which). This chain uses TRBV12-3 or TRBV12-4 with TRBJ2-1; 12 bases map to TRBD2. CDR3 region: CASSPGTSGEQFF. The CDR3 bases are TGTGCCAGCAGTCCAGGGACTAGCGGGGAGCAGTTCTTC.